A selection of T cell receptor beta chains follows, all from one sample in a study of glioma-infiltrating T cells. TCRdb used MiXCR to reprocess the multiplex PCR reads, holding one entry per CDR3 protein. The table lists 100,000 to 150,000 distinct CDR3 sequences, around 23% of them singletons. Sequenced sample: glioma tissue, nonneoplastic brain tissue, or PBMCs (not recorded which). The receptors derive from a human donor with low-grade glioma or glioblastoma, undergoing nonglioma brain surgery, or in good health (not recorded which). Both conserved end residues are part of each CDR3.

>TRBV2
CASSGRLGDGYTF
>TRBV3-1
CASSQDGGLAGSDEQFF
>TRBV20-1
CSARDLTRDRGLGGYTF
>TRBV4-3
CASSQDRPTGGNTEAFF
>TRBV15
CATRRDRMATETFF
>TRBV6-1
CASRGTGTGDYEQYF
>TRBV19
CASREGVLRNQPQHF
>TRBV6-1
CASSSGLADQPQHF
>TRBV20-1
CSATPDRESSPLHF
>TRBV7-2
CASSLEVGYEQYF
>TRBV3-1
CASSQGGGYGNTIYF
>TRBV4-3
CASSQVGQGGREKLFF
>TRBV7-9
CASSEGLADNEQFF
>TRBV10-3
CAIKPGLAGGEQFF
>TRBV28
CASSRGGQYTGELFF
>TRBV6-2/TRBV6-3
CASSYMGTQYF
>TRBV3-1
CASSQHKGPQHF
>TRBV7-2
CASSLMSTDYGYTF
>TRBV4-3
CASSRGFPWGTRGNTQYF
>TRBV18
CASSQGADEQYF
>TRBV12-3/TRBV12-4
CASSLQLEETQYF
>TRBV28
CASRRDWENSPLHF
>TRBV10-3
CAIREREKSGNTIYF
>TRBV30
CACITGGGDTEAFF
>TRBV20-1
CSASRGVDGNEQFF
>TRBV6-2/TRBV6-3
CAIKLGLYNEQFF
>TRBV7-2
CASGFGRNRGDQYF